This entry lists 26 T cell receptor beta chains sequenced from one sample in a study of blood T cell repertoires in COVID-19. Produced via immunoSEQ multiplex PCR; TCRdb's table is partial and in-frame only. The table lists roughly 90,000 clones, roughly 76% of them singletons, with about 16% in the top ten. The sample was peripheral blood. The receptor source for this set is an elderly woman with active or convalescent COVID-19.

V usage is TRBV3-1 (or the pseudogene TRBV3-2) and J usage is TRBJ2-1; D is perhaps TRBD1 (5 bases). V was pared by 5 bases and J by 9 bases, with 8 bases between. The V gene's germline CDR1 is LGHDT and CDR2 YNNKEL (reference sequence). This CDR3 spans 11 amino acids. CDR3 loop: CASSRGAEQFF. The CDR3 nucleotides read TGTGCCAGCAGCAGGGGTGCTGAGCAGTTCTTC.

The rearrangement links TRBV28 to TRBJ2-3, with D possibly TRBD2 on 6 matching bases. Germline V gene sequence: CDR1 MDHEN, CDR2 SYDVKM. Trimming removed 5 bases from V and 0 bases from J, with 15 bases in between. This CDR3 has 16 residues. The CDR3 region is CASSKGTFTSTDTQYF. In DNA form, the CDR3 reads TGTGCCAGCAGTAAGGGGACTTTCACTAGCACAGATACGCAGTATTTT.

In the case of this clone: Relative to the germline gene, one junction end is altered; a read error may explain this. The rearrangement uses TRBV28 and TRBJ2-5; TRBD1 agrees at 8 bases. Germline lookup yields CDR1 MDHEN and CDR2 SYDVKM. The CDR3 consists of 14 residues. CDR3 loop: CASSSPSTGEIQYF. As DNA, the CDR3 is TGTGCCAGCAGTTCCCCCTCGACAGGGGAGATCCAGTACTTC.

V is TRBV19 and J is TRBJ2-2; no firm D call. With 5 bases removed from V and 7 bases from J, the gap between germline ends came to 11 bases. The CDR3 has 13 residues. Looked up from germline, CDR1 is LNHDA and CDR2 is SQIVND (reference sequence). The CDR3, as DNA: TGTGCCAGTAGTGTTCTAGGAAACGGGGAGCTGTTTTTT. Residues: CASSVLGNGELFF.

The V gene is TRBV7-2, the J gene TRBJ1-4; D is undetermined. CDR1 SGHTA and CDR2 FQGNSA come from the germline V gene. Trimming pared 2 bases from V and 8 bases from J, leaving 9 bases between. This CDR3 has 13 amino acids. Here the CDR3 reads CASSLFEGEKLFF. In DNA form, the CDR3 reads TGTGCCAGCAGCTTATTCGAGGGAGAAAAACTGTTTTTT.

The rearrangement links TRBV7-2 to TRBJ2-7, with D maybe TRBD2 (5 bases). There are 14 residues in the CDR3. From germline, CDR1 is SGHTA and CDR2 FQGNSA. Deletions cut 0 bases from V and 3 bases from J, with 9 bases between. The CDR3: CASSLALRDYEQYF. DNA for the CDR3: TGTGCCAGCAGCTTAGCCCTACGGGACTACGAGCAGTACTTC. The whole variable domain, remainder taken from reference TRBV7-2 and TRBJ2-7, is GAGVSQSPSNKVTEKGKDVELRCDPISGHTALYWYRQSLGQGLEFLIYFQGNSAPDKSGLPSDRFSAERTGGSVSTLTIQRTQQEDSAVYLCASSLALRDYEQYFGPGTRLTVT.

The chain has TRBV7-8 and TRBJ1-2; D is unresolved. The germline V gene encodes CDR1 SGHVS and CDR2 FQNEAQ. The CDR3 has 13 residues. V gave up 5 bases and J gave up 4 bases, with 11 bases separating them. CDR3 bases: TGTGCCAGCAGCGCCGGTGACTCCTATGGCTACACCTTC. Translating gives CASSAGDSYGYTF.

The chain has TRBV2 and TRBJ1-5; D uncertain. Germline V CDR1 and CDR2: SNHLY, FYNNEI. Trimming took off 2 bases at V and 6 bases at J, with 5 bases between the two ends. The CDR3 covers 12 residues. Here the CDR3 reads CASSEYFQPQHF. CDR3 in DNA: TGTGCCAGCAGTGAATATTTTCAGCCCCAGCATTTT.

The chain employs TRBV12-3 or TRBV12-4 and TRBJ2-7, with 10 bases that match TRBD1. CDR3 length: 13 residues. The V segment lost 3 bases and the J segment 12 bases; nucleotides outside the gene matches: 8. CDR3 bases: TGTGCCAGCAGTTTGGGGGGGACAGGGGTTGCGTACTTC. It encodes CASSLGGTGVAYF.

V gene TRBV7-8 combines with J gene TRBJ1-4, with 7 bases matching TRBD1. Germline CDR1 is SGHVS and CDR2 is FQNEAQ. J lost 8 bases, V lost 3 bases, and 9 bases had no gene match. This CDR3 has 15 residues. As DNA, the CDR3 is TGTGCCAGCAGCTTTGGGACGACAGGGTGGGAAAAACTGTTTTTT. Its protein is CASSFGTTGWEKLFF.

The chain uses TRBV30 and TRBJ2-2, with 8 positions matching TRBD2. In germline, CDR1 is GTSNPN, CDR2 SVGIG (reference sequence). The CDR3 sequence is 13 residues long. The junction had 1 base not matched to a gene; V was cut back by 3 bases and J by 4 bases. In DNA, the CDR3 is TGTGCCTGGAGCGGGGGGGGCACCGGGGAGCTGTTTTTT. Protein product: CAWSGGGTGELFF.

The genes are TRBV7-3 and TRBJ2-2, with 8 bases matching TRBD1. The CDR3 spans 15 residues. Per germline, CDR1 SGHTA and CDR2 FQGTGA. V shed 2 bases, J shed 5 bases, and the junction held 4 bases outside the gene matches. CDR3 nucleotide sequence: TGTGCCAGCAGCTTAGGACAGGGTGGGACCGGGGAGCTGTTTTTT. It translates to CASSLGQGGTGELFF.

A few counts support this clone. This chain links TRBV28 with TRBJ1-2, with unresolved D. The ends were cut back, 1 base at V and 4 bases at J, with 10 bases in the middle. There are 14 residues in the CDR3. Germline values: CDR1 MDHEN, CDR2 SYDVKM. The CDR3 nucleotides are TGTGCCAGCAGTTTATCGAGGCTTGGCTATGGCTACACCTTC. Encoded protein: CASSLSRLGYGYTF.

The chain joins TRBV12-3 or TRBV12-4 to TRBJ2-7; a possible D gene is TRBD1 (6 bases). V gave up 6 bases and J gave up 3 bases, with 12 bases separating them. This CDR3 spans 13 amino acids. The CDR3: CASRAGTNYEQYF. The CDR3 bases are TGTGCCAGCAGAGCCGGGACAAACTACGAGCAGTACTTC.

The chain carries TRBV2 and TRBJ2-3, with TRBD1 matching 8 bases. V shed 7 bases, J shed 1 base, and the junction held 7 bases outside the gene matches. The CDR3 is made up of 15 amino acids. Germline assignment: CDR1 SNHLY and CDR2 FYNNEI. CDR3 in DNA: TGTGCCAGCACTCCGCAGGGACAGGGCACAGATACGCAGTATTTT. Translation: CASTPQGQGTDTQYF.

This clone was seen once. This chain joins TRBV12-3 or TRBV12-4 and TRBJ1-3, with a tentative D call TRBD1 (5 bases). CDR3 size: 13 residues. V gave up 7 bases and J gave up 0 bases, with 7 bases separating them. CDR3 DNA sequence: TGTGCCAGCACAGGGAACTCTGGAAACACCATATATTTT. As protein: CASTGNSGNTIYF.

In DNA form, the CDR3 reads TGCAGCGTTGAAGCTAGCGGGGGGTACTATAGCACAGATACGCAGTATTTT. It encodes CSVEASGGYYSTDTQYF. The V gene is TRBV29-1, the J gene TRBJ2-3, with TRBD2 identical over 11 bases. This CDR3 comprises 17 residues. Losses at the gene ends were 1 base for V and 0 bases for J; bases not matched to a gene: 6. The germline gives CDR1 SQVTM, CDR2 ANQGSEA.

As concerns this clone: At one of its ends the junction is not consistent with the germline gene, which may arise from a read error. This chain's CDR3 is CASSLSGVSTDTQYF. The DNA of the CDR3 is TGTGCTAGCAGCCTAAGCGGGGTTAGCACAGATACGCAGTATTTT. The V gene is TRBV7-7, the J gene TRBJ2-3, with 7 bases that match TRBD2. This CDR3 spans 15 amino acids. Germline CDR1 SSHAT, CDR2 FNYEAQ (reference sequence).

The J gene is TRBJ2-2, the V gene TRBV27, with TRBD2 as a possible D gene (6 bases). V lost 7 bases and J lost 2, with 17 bases in between. CDR1 and CDR2 (germline): MNHEY, SMNVEV (reference sequence). This CDR3 contains 16 residues. CDR3 coding DNA: TGTGCCAGCACCTACCCTTCGGGGGTCAACACCGGGGAGCTGTTTTTT. Amino acids: CASTYPSGVNTGELFF.

This chain links TRBV30 with TRBJ2-1, with 10 bases fitting TRBD2. This CDR3 has 13 amino acids. The germline CDR1 and CDR2 sequences are GTSNPN and SVGIG (reference sequence). V lost 4 bases, J lost 7 bases, and 4 bases stayed unmatched. CDR3 sequence reads: CAWTSGSWNEQFF. CDR3 sequence (DNA): TGTGCCTGGACTAGCGGGAGTTGGAATGAGCAGTTCTTC.

The chain couples TRBV15 to TRBJ2-2; tentatively, D is TRBD2 (7 bases). Germline CDR1 is LNHNV and CDR2 is YYDKDF (reference sequence). V was cut by 1 base and J by 4 bases, with 16 bases left in between. CDR3 length equals 17 residues. The CDR3 coding sequence is TGTGCCACCAGCAGAGGGGGGGCGGGAGCGGCCACCGGGGAGCTGTTTTTT. It translates to CATSRGGAGAATGELFF.

The chain links TRBV21-1 to TRBJ2-4; the table's D call of TRBD2 was not tested on the DNA. TRBV21-1 is reported as a pseudogene. The length of the CDR3 is 16 residues. The DNA for the CDR3 is TGTGCCAGCGGCAGACTAGAGCGGGAGACGGCGAACATTCAGTACTTC. It yields the protein CASGRLERETANIQYF.

CDR3: CASREGGWSYEQYF. CDR3 DNA sequence: TGTGCCAGCAGAGAAGGAGGCTGGTCCTACGAGCAGTACTTC. The chain uses TRBV28 and TRBJ2-7; maybe TRBD2 (5 bases). This CDR3 spans 14 amino acids. V was cut by 6 bases and J by 1 base, with 13 bases left in between. CDR1 MDHEN and CDR2 SYDVKM come from the germline V gene.

This chain uses TRBV4-2 with TRBJ2-5; D gene unclear. The ends were cut back, 0 bases at V and 5 bases at J, with 10 bases in the middle. The CDR3 covers 14 residues. CDR1 is LGHNA and CDR2 is YNFKEQ in the germline V gene. CDR3 coding DNA: TGTGCCAGCAGCCAAGATCGACGGGTGGAGACCCAGTACTTC. It encodes CASSQDRRVETQYF.

The chain links TRBV5-4 to TRBJ1-1, with TRBD1 as a possible D gene (5 bases). CDR1 is SGHNT, CDR2 YYREEE, per germline (reference sequence). The CDR3 is 16 residues long. V lost 1 base to trimming and J lost 3 bases, with 16 bases between them. The CDR3: CASSLMAGSGDTEAFF. DNA for the CDR3: TGTGCCAGCAGCTTGATGGCAGGGTCTGGGGACACTGAAGCTTTCTTT.

The J gene is TRBJ1-1, the V gene TRBV28, with 9 positions matching TRBD1. Per germline, CDR1 MDHEN and CDR2 SYDVKM. Trimming removed 6 bases from V and 5 bases from J; junction bases left unmatched: 7. This CDR3 is built from 14 residues. This CDR3 is CASRTQGARTEAFF. CDR3 bases: TGTGCCAGCAGGACACAGGGGGCAAGGACTGAAGCTTTCTTT.